Below are 7 T cell receptor beta chains sequenced from a single sample in a study of cytomegalovirus exposure and HLA in healthy donors. The PCR contained 60 Vbeta and 13 Jbeta primers. The data were produced by immunoSEQ multiplex PCR, yet TCRdb's version contains in-frame clones alone and is incomplete. The data hold some 190,000 clones, with more than 70% observed a single time. The sample was PBMCs. The source is a woman between 35 and 50 years old in good health and CMV-seronegative.

The V gene is TRBV9, the J gene TRBJ1-1; D unresolved. This CDR3 contains 12 residues. V lost 4 bases to trimming and J lost 5 bases, with 9 bases between them. The germline gives CDR1 SGDLS, CDR2 YYNGEE. As DNA, the CDR3 is TGTGCCAGCAGCCCCGCTAGAACTGAAGCTTTCTTT. It is translated as CASSPARTEAFF.

The rearrangement links TRBV6-5 to TRBJ1-5, with D uncertain. Trimming removed 7 bases at V and 3 bases at J, with 16 bases between. CDR1 MNHEY and CDR2 SVGAGI come from the germline V gene. CDR3 length equals 15 residues. CDR3 sequence reads: CASKAGFYDNQPQHF. The CDR3 bases are TGTGCCAGCAAGGCGGGCTTTTATGACAATCAGCCCCAGCATTTT.

J is TRBJ2-1 and V is TRBV18; the D gene is possibly TRBD1 (6 bases). This CDR3 is built from 15 residues. Germline CDR1 reads KGHSH; CDR2 reads LQKENI. Deletions cut 7 bases from V and 2 bases from J, with 15 bases between. CDR3 coding DNA: TGTGCCAGCTTACCGGCCAGGGGCACCTACAATGAGCAGTTCTTC. Encoded protein: CASLPARGTYNEQFF.

V and J are TRBV18 and TRBJ1-3, with 9 bases identical to TRBD1. Per the germline V gene, CDR1 is KGHSH and CDR2 is LQKENI. Trimming at V came to 4 bases and at J to 2 bases, leaving 6 bases not matched to a gene. CDR3 length: 16 residues. The CDR3 is CASSQSTGGTGNTIYF. In DNA form, the CDR3 reads TGTGCCAGCTCACAATCGACAGGGGGGACTGGAAACACCATATATTTT.

The rearrangement joins TRBV7-2 to TRBJ2-1; 7 nucleotides agree with TRBD2. The CDR3 contains 17 residues. CDR1 is SGHTA and CDR2 is FQGNSA in the germline V gene. Trimming at V came to 2 bases and at J to 0 bases, leaving 7 bases not matched to a gene. In DNA, the CDR3 is TGTGCCAGCAGCTTACCTGCGGGACTAAGCTCCTACAATGAGCAGTTCTTC. It is translated as CASSLPAGLSSYNEQFF.

The gene calls are TRBV25-1 and TRBJ2-1; 12 bases line up with TRBD2. Looked up from germline, CDR1 is MGHDK and CDR2 is SYGVNS. V shed 2 bases, J shed 6 bases, and the junction held 8 bases outside the gene matches. The CDR3 has 17 amino acids. CDR3 protein: CASSEALGLAGFNEQFF. CDR3 bases: TGTGCCAGCAGTGAAGCCTTGGGACTAGCGGGCTTCAATGAGCAGTTCTTC.

This clone was observed a single time. V and J are TRBV6-5 and TRBJ2-7; D might be TRBD1 (5 bases). The CDR3 consists of 15 residues. From germline, CDR1 is MNHEY and CDR2 SVGAGI. Deletions cut 2 bases from V and 3 bases from J, with 14 bases between. The CDR3 spells CASSYGSARDYEQYF. CDR3 DNA sequence: TGTGCCAGCAGTTACGGGTCCGCCAGGGACTACGAGCAGTACTTC.